A selection of T cell receptor beta chains follows, all from one sample in a study of stem cell transplantation in POMP-related autoinflammatory disease. TCRdb's table, derived via immunoSEQ multiplex PCR, lists solely in-frame clones and lacks some. Among 25,000 to 30,000 clones listed, approximately 85% were seen once. This specimen consisted of CD4+ T cells from PBMCs, obtained before stem cell transplantation. These receptor sequences come from a human donor with POMP-related autoinflammation and immune dysregulation (PRAID). Each CDR3 is given with its conserved first and last residue. D genes are given only for firm matches. Size values are once, few and many counts, or a class for expanded clones, and some rows have none.

J,V,D,size,DNA,CDR3
TRBJ1-1,TRBV2,TRBD1,-,TGTGCCAGCAGTAAACGGACAGGGGGGTACACTGAAGCTTTCTTT,CASSKRTGGYTEAFF
TRBJ1-1,TRBV19,-,-,TGTGCCAGTAGTAGGACAGACAACACTGAAGCTTTCTTT,CASSRTDNTEAFF
TRBJ1-2,TRBV28,-,few,TGTGCCAGCAGTGCAACGGGTGGCTACACCTTC,CASSATGGYTF
TRBJ1-4,TRBV5-5,TRBD1,once,TGTGCCAGCAGCCCGGGACAGCCTAATGAAAAACTGTTTTTT,CASSPGQPNEKLFF
TRBJ2-3,TRBV9,TRBD1,-,TGTGCCCGCTACCGGACAGGGGGGCGGGATCCCGGAGATACGCAGTATTTT,CARYRTGGRDPGDTQYF
TRBJ2-1,TRBV2,-,-,TGTGCCAGCAGTGAGTTAAGCTCCTACAATGAGCAGTTCTTC,CASSELSSYNEQFF
TRBJ2-7,TRBV5-1,-,-,TGCGCCAGCAGCTTGGGGCTGTCCGGGGCGGTCGCAGAGCAGTACTTC,CASSLGLSGAVAEQYF
TRBJ2-7,TRBV6-5,TRBD1,-,TGTGCCAGCAGTTTCCGGGACAGGGGCTACGAGCAGTACTTC,CASSFRDRGYEQYF
TRBJ2-7,TRBV28,-,few,TGTGCCAGCAGTTCAAGACGGGAAACCTCCTACGAGCAGTACTTC,CASSSRRETSYEQYF
TRBJ1-6,TRBV7-9,-,-,TGTGCCAGCAGCCCGGGGAGCTCCTATAATTCACCCCTCCACTTT,CASSPGSSYNSPLHF
TRBJ2-1,TRBV11-2,-,-,TGTGCCAGCACCCTCGTGGACTTAGGTTACAATGAGCAGTTCTTC,CASTLVDLGYNEQFF
TRBJ1-1,TRBV9,TRBD1,-,TGTGCCAGCAGCGTAAGGGGGACAGGGGCTGAAGCTTTCTTT,CASSVRGTGAEAFF
TRBJ1-2,TRBV12-5,TRBD1,-,TGTGCTAGTGGTTTGCCTCCGGGACAGAGCTATGGCTACACCTTC,CASGLPPGQSYGYTF
TRBJ1-5,TRBV7-9,-,-,TGTGCCAGCAGCTTCGGCCCCGAAGGCAATCAGCCCCAGCATTTT,CASSFGPEGNQPQHF
TRBJ2-7,TRBV5-1,TRBD2,-,TGCGCCAGCAGCTTGCCGGGGGGGGCCGGCGAGCAGTACTTC,CASSLPGGAGEQYF
TRBJ2-7,TRBV14,-,-,TGTGCCAGCAGCCAGACACTAGGCTACGAGCAGTACTTC,CASSQTLGYEQYF
TRBJ2-2,TRBV27,-,-,TGTGCCAGCAGTTTGGAGGGGGTGGGCGCCGGGGAGCTGTTTTTT,CASSLEGVGAGELFF
TRBJ2-2,TRBV27,TRBD2,-,TGTGCCAGCAGAGCGGGGGGTGGGGAGCTGTTTTTT,CASRAGGGELFF
TRBJ2-3,TRBV9,-,-,TGTGCCAGCAGCCCCAGGGGGGGGACAGATACGCAGTATTTT,CASSPRGGTDTQYF
TRBJ2-2,TRBV6-5,TRBD2,-,TGTGCCAGCAGTTACGGAGGGACTATTATCCTCGGGGAGCTGTTTTTT,CASSYGGTIILGELFF
TRBJ2-6,TRBV10-3,-,-,TGTGCCATCAGTGAGTCGCGGCTTCTCTCTGGGGCCAACGTCCTGACTTTC,CAISESRLLSGANVLTF
TRBJ2-4,TRBV5-4,TRBD2,-,TGTGCCAGCAGCTCAAAGCGGGAGGGAGCCAAAAACATTCAGTACTTC,CASSSKREGAKNIQYF
TRBJ2-2,TRBV7-7,-,-,TGTGCTAGCAGCTTAGCGGACACCGGGGAGCTGTTTTTT,CASSLADTGELFF
TRBJ1-2,TRBV5-6,-,-,TGTGCCAGCAGCGCAGGCCGGGACATCTATGGCTACACCTTC,CASSAGRDIYGYTF